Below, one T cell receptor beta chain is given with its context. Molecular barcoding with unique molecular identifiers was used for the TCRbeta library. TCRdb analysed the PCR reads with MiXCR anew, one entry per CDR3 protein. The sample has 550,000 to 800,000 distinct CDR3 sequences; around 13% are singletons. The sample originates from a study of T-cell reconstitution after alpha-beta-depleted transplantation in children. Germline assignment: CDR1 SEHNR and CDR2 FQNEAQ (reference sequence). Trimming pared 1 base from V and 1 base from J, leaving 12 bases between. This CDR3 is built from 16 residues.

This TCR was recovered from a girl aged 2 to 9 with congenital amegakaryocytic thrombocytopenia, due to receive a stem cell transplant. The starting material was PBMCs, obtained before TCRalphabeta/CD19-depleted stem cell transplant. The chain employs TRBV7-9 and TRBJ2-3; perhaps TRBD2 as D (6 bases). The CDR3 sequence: CASSLGLASGTDTQYF. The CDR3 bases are TGTGCCAGCAGCTTAGGCCTGGCTAGCGGCACAGATACGCAGTATTTT.